The rows below give T cell receptor beta chains drawn from one sample of a study of shared clonotypes between healthy human individuals. Sequenced by immunoSEQ multiplex PCR; TCRdb stores in-frame clones only, minus some. The table shows about 2.4 million clones, with over 85% occurring only once. Material for sequencing was naive CD4+ T cells from PBMCs. Receptors were obtained from a man aged 18 to 29 in good health. Some clones in this sample may be carry-over from other donors' samples. The CDR3 runs from the conserved cysteine through the conserved F or W. A D gene is named only where the DNA matches it firmly. Expanded clones are given a class, and other clones once, few, many or no size at all.

J	D	size	V	CDR3	DNA
TRBJ1-2	.	.	TRBV27	CASTQRGSYGYTF	TGTGCCAGCACCCAGAGGGGGTCCTATGGCTACACCTTC
TRBJ2-2	.	.	TRBV7-8	CASSFTGTGELFF	TGTGCCAGCAGCTTCACAGGAACCGGGGAGCTGTTTTTT
TRBJ2-1	.	.	TRBV5-5	CASSLALGYDEQFF	TGTGCCAGCAGCTTGGCCCTCGGATACGATGAGCAGTTCTTC
TRBJ2-1	.	once	TRBV5-1	CASSLAQVSYNEQFF	TGCGCCAGCAGCTTGGCGCAGGTGAGCTACAATGAGCAGTTCTTC
TRBJ2-2	.	.	TRBV2	CASNKGSYTGELFF	TGTGCCAGCAATAAGGGGTCGTACACCGGGGAGCTGTTTTTT
TRBJ2-4	.	.	TRBV28	CASSFSRAGAPIQYF	TGTGCCAGCAGTTTTAGCAGGGCAGGGGCGCCCATTCAGTACTTC
TRBJ1-2	TRBD1	.	TRBV2	CASSERAGGYFYGYTF	TGTGCCAGCAGTGAGCGGGCAGGGGGCTATTTCTATGGCTACACCTTC
TRBJ2-3	.	once	TRBV11-2	CASSLMARGTDTQYF	TGTGCCAGCAGCTTAATGGCGCGGGGCACAGATACGCAGTATTTT
TRBJ2-1	TRBD2	once	TRBV4-2	CASSQAMVNGLGKFF	TGTGCCAGCAGCCAAGCGATGGTAAACGGACTAGGGAAGTTCTTC
TRBJ2-1	.	once	TRBV19	CASKRERKDNEQFF	TGTGCCAGTAAACGGGAGCGAAAAGACAATGAGCAGTTCTTC
TRBJ2-2	TRBD1	.	TRBV7-9	CASSSTGATGELFF	TGTGCCAGCAGCTCCACAGGGGCGACCGGGGAGCTGTTTTTT
TRBJ2-5	.	.	TRBV7-2	CASSSRGETQYF	TGTGCCAGCAGCTCCCGGGGGGAGACCCAGTACTTC
TRBJ1-2	.	.	TRBV4-3	CASSQAGYGYTF	TGCGCCAGCAGCCAAGCAGGCTATGGCTACACCTTC
TRBJ2-3	.	.	TRBV19	CASSIIRVADTQYF	TGTGCCAGTAGTATAATCAGGGTGGCAGATACGCAGTATTTT
TRBJ1-5	.	.	TRBV27	CASRVGAADNQPQHF	TGTGCCAGCAGGGTGGGGGCGGCTGACAATCAGCCCCAGCATTTT
TRBJ2-1	TRBD1	.	TRBV5-1	CASSLPIGQGAYNEQFF	TGCGCCAGCAGCTTGCCCATAGGACAGGGGGCGTACAATGAGCAGTTCTTC
TRBJ2-1	.	.	TRBV27	CASSPNPRGPGQFF	TGTGCCAGCAGTCCCAACCCCCGGGGTCCCGGGCAGTTCTTC
TRBJ2-5	.	.	TRBV10-1	CASTTDYQETQYF	TGCGCCAGCACCACGGACTACCAAGAGACCCAGTACTTC
TRBJ2-5	TRBD2	.	TRBV25-1	CASSEYRTSGRQETQYF	TGTGCCAGCAGTGAATACAGGACTAGCGGGAGGCAAGAGACCCAGTACTTC
TRBJ1-6	TRBD1	.	TRBV7-2	CASSPNTGGVSPLHF	TGTGCCAGCAGCCCCAATACAGGGGGCGTTTCACCCCTCCACTTT
TRBJ1-4	TRBD1	.	TRBV27	CASSLLGQGIFDPRANEKLFF	TGTGCCAGCAGTTTGTTGGGACAGGGGATCTTTGACCCGAGGGCTAATGAAAAACTGTTTTTT
TRBJ2-3	.	.	TRBV5-1	CASSFNKGDTQYF	TGCGCCAGCAGCTTCAATAAGGGGGATACGCAGTATTTT
TRBJ2-5	.	.	TRBV11-2	CASSLDPPRGETQYF	TGTGCCAGCAGCTTAGACCCACCCAGGGGAGAGACCCAGTACTTC
TRBJ2-5	.	once	TRBV5-6	CASSLWRETQYF	TGTGCCAGCAGCTTGTGGCGGGAGACCCAGTACTTC
TRBJ1-2	TRBD1	once	TRBV5-5	CASSRGQGAPHYGYTF	TGTGCCAGCAGTCGGGGACAGGGGGCGCCGCACTATGGCTACACCTTC
TRBJ1-5	.	once	TRBV19	CASSIPDQPQHF	TGTGCCAGTAGTATACCGGATCAGCCCCAGCATTTT
TRBJ2-7	TRBD2	.	TRBV7-7	CASSLLAGGLYDEQYF	TGTGCCAGCAGCTTACTGGCGGGAGGCCTATACGACGAGCAGTACTTC
TRBJ2-1	.	once	TRBV19	CASSIGEVGGNEQFF	TGTGCCAGTAGTATAGGGGAGGTCGGAGGCAATGAGCAGTTCTTC
TRBJ2-3	.	.	TRBV5-1	CASRSGSESTDTQYF	TGCGCCAGCAGGTCGGGGTCAGAAAGCACAGATACGCAGTATTTT
TRBJ2-7	.	few	TRBV28	CASSFRSSYEQYF	TGTGCCAGCAGTTTCAGGAGCTCCTACGAGCAGTACTTC
TRBJ1-5	.	.	TRBV2	CASRGTALWQPQHF	TGTGCCAGCAGGGGGACCGCCTTGTGGCAGCCCCAGCATTTT
TRBJ2-4	.	.	TRBV9	CASSPLVGRNIQYF	TGTGCCAGCAGCCCCCTTGTTGGACGAAACATTCAGTACTTC
TRBJ1-1	TRBD1	.	TRBV10-3	CAISELQGARTEAFF	TGTGCCATCAGTGAATTACAGGGGGCGAGGACTGAAGCTTTCTTT